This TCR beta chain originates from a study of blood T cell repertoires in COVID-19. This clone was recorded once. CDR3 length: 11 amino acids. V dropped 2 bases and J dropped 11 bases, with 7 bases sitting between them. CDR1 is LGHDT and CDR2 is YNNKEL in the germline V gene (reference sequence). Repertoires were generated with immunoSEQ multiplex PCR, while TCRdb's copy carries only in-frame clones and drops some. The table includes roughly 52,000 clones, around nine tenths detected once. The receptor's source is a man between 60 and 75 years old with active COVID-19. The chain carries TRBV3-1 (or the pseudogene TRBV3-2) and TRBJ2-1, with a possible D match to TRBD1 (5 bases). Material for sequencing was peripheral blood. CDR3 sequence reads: CASSQKGKQFF. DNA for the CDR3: TGTGCCAGCAGCCAAAAGGGGAAGCAGTTCTTC.